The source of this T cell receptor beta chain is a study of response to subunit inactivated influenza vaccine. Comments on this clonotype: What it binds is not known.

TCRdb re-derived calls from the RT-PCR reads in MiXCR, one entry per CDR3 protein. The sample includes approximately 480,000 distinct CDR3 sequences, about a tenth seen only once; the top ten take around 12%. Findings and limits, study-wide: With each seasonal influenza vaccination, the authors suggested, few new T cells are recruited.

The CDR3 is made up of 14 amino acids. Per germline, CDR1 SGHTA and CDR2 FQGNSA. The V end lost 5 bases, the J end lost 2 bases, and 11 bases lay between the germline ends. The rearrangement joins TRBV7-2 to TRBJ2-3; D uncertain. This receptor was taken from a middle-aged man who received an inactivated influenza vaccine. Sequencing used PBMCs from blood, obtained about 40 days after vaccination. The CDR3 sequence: CASSTKIDTDTQYF. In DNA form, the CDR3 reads TGTGCCAGCAGCACCAAAATCGACACAGATACGCAGTATTTT.